This T cell receptor beta chain was recorded in a study of T cell repertoires in cytomegalovirus infection. Study information: HLA-C-restricted CMV epitopes, recently identified, and well-studied HLA-B-restricted ones were used by the study. Public TCR beta signatures were indicative of both CMV infection and a matching HLA type. Study outcomes and limitations: HLA-C-restricted TCR beta clonotypes specific for CMV led the ex vivo response.

This CDR3 region has 12 residues. The germline V gene has CDR1 SGHAT and CDR2 FQNNGV. Trimming removed 7 bases from V and 3 bases from J, with 8 bases in between. Only a few counts were recorded for this clonotype. Its antigen remains unidentified. A single record per CDR3 protein comes from TCRdb applying MiXCR to the reads. This repertoire shows more than 250,000 distinct CDR3 sequences, 20% to 25% found once; its top ten account for 10% to 15%. The rearrangement uses TRBV11-2 and TRBJ2-3; D unresolved. The receptor comes from a human donor in good health (CMV status not recorded). Some clones in this sample may be carry-over from other donors' samples. The input for sequencing was cultured PBMCs, taken from culture after CMV antigen stimulation. The CDR3 region has the DNA TGTGCCAGCACGGCAACTACAGATACGCAGTATTTT. Translated: CASTATTDTQYF.